The 18 T cell receptor beta chains below were found in one sample sequenced in a study of CD8 T cells in Susac syndrome. Random hexamers served to reverse transcribe roughly 0.45 to 1 ug RNA. In TCRdb, the immunoSEQ multiplex PCR reads were re-called with MiXCR into one record per CDR3 protein. The sample holds approximately 200,000 distinct CDR3 sequences, 95% seen once. What was sequenced was CD4+ T cells from PBMCs. Receptors were obtained from a human donor with multiple sclerosis.

The chain couples TRBV29-1 to TRBJ2-7, with 8 bases that match TRBD1. Trimming removed 7 bases from V and 6 bases from J; junction bases left unmatched: 11. This CDR3 has 13 amino acids. Germline-derived CDR1 and CDR2 are SQVTM and ANQGSEA. The CDR3 DNA sequence: TGCAGCGCATTAATCGACAGGGGAGGCGAGCAGTACTTC. Amino acid sequence: CSALIDRGGEQYF.

The gene calls are TRBV6-1 and TRBJ2-3; D not certain. The V and J ends lost 6 bases and 6 bases respectively, with 19 bases between them. The CDR3 runs to 15 residues. Germline V gene sequence: CDR1 MNHNS, CDR2 SASEGT. The CDR3 DNA reads TGTGCCAGCAGCCTGACAACCGTAGGTTACGATACGCAGTATTTT. Amino acid sequence: CASSLTTVGYDTQYF.

V usage is TRBV3-1 and J usage is TRBJ2-7, with D possibly being TRBD1 or TRBD2 (5 bases each). V was pared by 3 bases and J by 3 bases, with 12 bases between. CDR3 size: 14 residues. Germline V lookup: CDR1 LGHDT, CDR2 YNNKEL (reference sequence). The DNA of the CDR3 is TGTGCCAGCAGCCAGGGGACGTTAGGCTACGAGCAGTACGTC. This translates into CASSQGTLGYEQYV.

The rearrangement uses TRBV29-1 and TRBJ1-1; tentatively, D is TRBD1 (6 bases). Germline loops: CDR1 SQVTM, CDR2 ANQGSEA. CDR3 length: 14 residues. V shed 6 bases and J shed 6 bases, with 20 bases lying between them. CDR3 nucleotides: TGCAGCGTCGCTGGGACACGACAGGTCCCTGAAGCTTTCTTT. Its translation is CSVAGTRQVPEAFF.

This clonotype was detected a few times. The rearrangement joins TRBV28 to TRBJ2-7; D is perhaps TRBD1 (5 bases). V gave up 2 bases and J gave up 4 bases, with 6 bases separating them. This CDR3 spans 12 amino acids. The germline V gene has CDR1 MDHEN and CDR2 SYDVKM. CDR3 region: CASSLQGYEQYV. The DNA for the CDR3 is TGTGCCAGCAGTTTACAGGGTTACGAGCAGTACGTC.

The rearrangement uses TRBV20-1 and TRBJ2-7, with 10 positions matching TRBD1. The V segment lost 4 bases and the J segment 2 bases; nucleotides outside the gene matches: 5. The CDR3 is 14 residues long. Germline lookup yields CDR1 DFQATT and CDR2 SNEGSKA (reference sequence). The CDR3 DNA follows: TGCAGTGCTATCACCGGGACAGGGGCCTACGAGCAGTACTTC. Protein product: CSAITGTGAYEQYF.

This chain uses TRBV2 with TRBJ2-7; a weak D match, TRBD1 (6 bases). In germline, CDR1 is SNHLY, CDR2 FYNNEI. This CDR3 has 14 residues. Trimming removed 4 bases from V and 3 bases from J, with 13 bases in between. The CDR3 DNA reads as TGTGCCAGCAGTGCCCAGGGGTCGGTCTACGAGCAGTACTTC. Translated, it gives CASSAQGSVYEQYF.

The chain has TRBV5-4 and TRBJ2-4; either TRBD1 or TRBD2 may supply D (5 bases each). Looked up from germline, CDR1 is SGHNT and CDR2 is YYREEE (reference sequence). V lost 2 bases, J lost 2 bases, and 8 bases lay in between. The CDR3 totals 14 residues. The CDR3 nucleotides read TGTGCCAGCAGCTTAGAGGGGACCAAAAACATTCAGTACTTC. It yields the protein CASSLEGTKNIQYF.

The chain recombines TRBV9 with TRBJ2-5, with D tentatively TRBD1 or TRBD2 (5 bases each). Trimming removed 4 bases at V and 5 bases at J, with 12 bases between. The CDR3 has 13 amino acids. Per the germline V gene, CDR1 is SGDLS and CDR2 is YYNGEE. DNA of the CDR3: TGTGCCAGCAGCAGGGGCTGGGGGGAGACCCAGTACTTC. This translates into CASSRGWGETQYF.

This chain uses TRBV7-9 with TRBJ2-1; D is uncertain. V was pared by 0 bases and J by 4 bases, with 10 bases between. The germline gives CDR1 SEHNR, CDR2 FQNEAQ (reference sequence). The CDR3 is 15 amino acids. CDR3 loop: CASSLARALYNEQFF. CDR3 coding DNA: TGTGCCAGCAGCTTAGCTCGTGCCTTATACAATGAGCAGTTCTTC.

This chain joins TRBV12-3 or TRBV12-4 and TRBJ2-3; D is possibly TRBD1 (5 bases). Trimming left V 6 bases short and J 0 bases short, with 10 bases between. The CDR3 has 14 residues. The chain's CDR3 is CASRPGASTDTQYF. Here the CDR3 DNA reads TGTGCCAGCAGGCCTGGGGCTAGCACAGATACGCAGTATTTT.

V is TRBV7-2 and J is TRBJ2-3; D is uncertain. CDR1 and CDR2 from the germline V gene are SGHTA and FQGNSA. The CDR3 covers 14 residues. V was shortened by 6 bases and J by 1 base, with 11 bases between the two germline ends. CDR3 coding DNA: TGTGCCAGCAGTCGACGGATTCGCACAGATACGCAGTATTTT. Encoded protein: CASSRRIRTDTQYF.

The chain joins TRBV5-6 to TRBJ2-7, with D possibly TRBD1 on 6 matching bases. In germline, CDR1 is SGHDT, CDR2 YYEEEE. Trimming left V 0 bases short and J 0 bases short, with 13 bases between. This CDR3 is built from 16 residues. The chain's CDR3 is CASSLVPRDISYEQYF. The CDR3 DNA reads TGTGCCAGCAGCTTGGTCCCTCGGGACATCTCCTACGAGCAGTACTTC.

The V and J genes are TRBV15 and TRBJ1-5; no clear D. Per the germline V gene, CDR1 is LNHNV and CDR2 is YYDKDF (reference sequence). CDR3 length: 17 residues. Trimming pared 0 bases from V and 4 bases from J, leaving 16 bases between. Here the CDR3 reads CATSRDRGGWGNQPQHF. The CDR3 bases are TGTGCCACCAGCAGAGATCGAGGAGGGTGGGGAAATCAGCCCCAGCATTTT.

The chain links TRBV2 to TRBJ2-3, with a tentative D call TRBD2 (6 bases). Germline CDR1 SNHLY, CDR2 FYNNEI. V was cut by 10 bases and J by 6 bases, with 17 bases left in between. This CDR3 has 13 residues. In DNA form, the CDR3 reads TGTGCCAACCGGGAGCCGGGGTGGGATACGCAGTATTTT. The encoded protein is CANREPGWDTQYF. The full variable domain, rest sourced from reference TRBV2 and TRBJ2-3, is EPEVTQTPSHQVTQMGQEVILRCVPISNHLYFYWYRQILGQKVEFLVSFYNNEISEKSEIFDDQFSVERPDGSNFTLKIRSTKLEDSAMYFCANREPGWDTQYFGPGTRLTVL.

The V gene is TRBV6-1, the J gene TRBJ2-7, with 12 bases identical to TRBD2. The germline CDR1 and CDR2 sequences are MNHNS and SASEGT. After removal of 6 bases from V and 2 bases from J, the junction contained 5 bases not matched to a gene. This CDR3 comprises 15 residues. The CDR3 protein is CASSERLAGAYEQYF. The CDR3 bases are TGTGCCAGCAGCGAAAGACTAGCGGGGGCCTACGAGCAGTACTTC.

The rearrangement uses TRBV6-5 and TRBJ2-5, with D maybe TRBD1 (6 bases). The CDR3 is 15 amino acids. V lost 5 bases, J lost 2 bases, and 15 bases lay in between. The V gene's germline CDR1 is MNHEY and CDR2 SVGAGI. The CDR3 DNA follows: TGTGCCAGCAGTCCAGGGGTAGTACGACAAGAGACCCAGTACTTC. Translating gives CASSPGVVRQETQYF.

This clonotype was observed once. V is TRBV7-9 and J is TRBJ2-7, with 10 bases that match TRBD1. CDR1 is SEHNR, CDR2 FQNEAQ, per germline (reference sequence). Trimming took 1 base from V and 1 from J; bases not matched to a gene: 1. The CDR3 has 15 residues. The CDR3 loop is CASSLGGQGSYEQYF. The CDR3 nucleotides are TGTGCCAGCAGCTTAGGGGGACAGGGGTCCTACGAGCAGTACTTC. The full variable domain, its missing parts supplied by reference TRBV7-9 and TRBJ2-7, is DTGVSQNPRHKITKRGQNVTFRCDPISEHNRLYWYRQTLGQGPEFLTYFQNEAQLEKSRLLSDRFSAERPKGSFSTLEIQRTEQGDSAMYLCASSLGGQGSYEQYFGPGTRLTVT.